This TCR beta chain emerged from a study of blood T cells in healthy people across ages. Overall study results and limits: Long-lived and aged donors differed, with more naive CD4+ cells and higher diversity in the long-lived. Strong correlation was found linking TCR beta diversity to naive T cell percentage. Leaving the PBMCs unsorted stopped any conclusive comparison of naive versus antigen-experienced cells.

In this sample, this clonotype turned up a few times. No antigen is known for it. Trimming took off 6 bases at V and 6 bases at J, with 15 bases between the two ends. The CDR3 is 13 amino acids. CDR1 SQVTM and CDR2 ANQGSEA come from the germline V gene. A second roughly 6 to 11 cycle PCR used barcoded and J-beta primers. TCRdb called the 5' RACE reads again in MiXCR, with one record for every CDR3 protein. Of approximately 800,000 distinct CDR3 sequences listed, roughly 50% are singletons. The specimen sequenced was blood. This TCR was sampled from a man older than 75 in good health. The rearrangement links TRBV29-1 to TRBJ2-4; D perhaps matches TRBD1 (5 bases). CDR3 sequence (DNA): TGCAGCGTGGACCAGGGTTCCGGAAACATTCAGTACTTC. This sequence encodes CSVDQGSGNIQYF.